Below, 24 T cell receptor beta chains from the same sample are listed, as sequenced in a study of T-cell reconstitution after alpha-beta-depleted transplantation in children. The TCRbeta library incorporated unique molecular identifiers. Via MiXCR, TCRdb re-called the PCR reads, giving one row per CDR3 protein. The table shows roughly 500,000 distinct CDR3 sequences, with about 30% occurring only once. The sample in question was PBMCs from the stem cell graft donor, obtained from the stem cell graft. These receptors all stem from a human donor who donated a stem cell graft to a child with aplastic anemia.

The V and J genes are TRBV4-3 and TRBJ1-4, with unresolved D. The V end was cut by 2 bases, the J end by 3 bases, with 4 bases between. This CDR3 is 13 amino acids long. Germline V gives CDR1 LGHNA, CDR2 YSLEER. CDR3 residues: CASSQQSNEKLFF. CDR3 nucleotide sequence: TGCGCCAGCAGCCAACAGTCTAATGAAAAACTGTTTTTT.

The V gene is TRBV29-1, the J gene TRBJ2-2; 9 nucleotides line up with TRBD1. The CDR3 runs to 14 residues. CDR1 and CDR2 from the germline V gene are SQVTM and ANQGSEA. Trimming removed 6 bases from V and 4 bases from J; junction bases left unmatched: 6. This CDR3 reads CSVGTGLTTGELFF. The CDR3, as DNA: TGCAGCGTGGGGACAGGGTTGACCACCGGGGAGCTGTTTTTT.

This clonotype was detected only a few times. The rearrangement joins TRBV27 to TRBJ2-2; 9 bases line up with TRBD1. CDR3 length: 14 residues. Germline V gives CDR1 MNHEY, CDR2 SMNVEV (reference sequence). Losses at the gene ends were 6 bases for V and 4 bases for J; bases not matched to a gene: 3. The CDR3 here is CASRGQGTTGELFF. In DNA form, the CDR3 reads TGTGCCAGCAGAGGACAGGGGACCACCGGGGAGCTGTTTTTT.

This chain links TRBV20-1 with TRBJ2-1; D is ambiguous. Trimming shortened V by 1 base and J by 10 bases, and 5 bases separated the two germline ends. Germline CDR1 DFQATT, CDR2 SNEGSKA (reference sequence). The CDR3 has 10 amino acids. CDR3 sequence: CSARVREQFF. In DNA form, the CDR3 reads TGCAGTGCTAGAGTGAGGGAGCAGTTCTTC.

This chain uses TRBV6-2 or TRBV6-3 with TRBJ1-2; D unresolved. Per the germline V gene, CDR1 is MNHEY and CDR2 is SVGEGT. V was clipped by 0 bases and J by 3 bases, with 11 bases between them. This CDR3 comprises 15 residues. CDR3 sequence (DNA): TGTGCCAGCAGTTACTCGCGGGGATTCGACTATGGCTACACCTTC. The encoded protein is CASSYSRGFDYGYTF.

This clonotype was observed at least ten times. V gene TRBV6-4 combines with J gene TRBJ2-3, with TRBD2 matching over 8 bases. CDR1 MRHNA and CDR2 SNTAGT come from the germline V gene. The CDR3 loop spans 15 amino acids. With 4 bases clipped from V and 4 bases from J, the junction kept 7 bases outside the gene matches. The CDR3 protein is CASSVQAGAADTQYF. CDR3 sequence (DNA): TGTGCCAGCAGTGTTCAAGCGGGAGCTGCAGATACGCAGTATTTT.

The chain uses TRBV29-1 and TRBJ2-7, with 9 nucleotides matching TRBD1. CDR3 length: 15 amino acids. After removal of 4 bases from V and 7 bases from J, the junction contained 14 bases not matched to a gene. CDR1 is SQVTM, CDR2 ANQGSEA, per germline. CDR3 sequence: CSVGGTLTGGGEQYF. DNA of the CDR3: TGCAGCGTTGGGGGAACCCTGACAGGGGGAGGGGAGCAGTACTTC.

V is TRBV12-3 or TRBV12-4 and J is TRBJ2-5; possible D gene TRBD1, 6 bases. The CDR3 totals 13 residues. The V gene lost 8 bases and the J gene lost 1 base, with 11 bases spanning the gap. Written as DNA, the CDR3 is TGTGCCAGCCTCGGACAGCTCCAAGAGACCCAGTACTTC. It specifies CASLGQLQETQYF.

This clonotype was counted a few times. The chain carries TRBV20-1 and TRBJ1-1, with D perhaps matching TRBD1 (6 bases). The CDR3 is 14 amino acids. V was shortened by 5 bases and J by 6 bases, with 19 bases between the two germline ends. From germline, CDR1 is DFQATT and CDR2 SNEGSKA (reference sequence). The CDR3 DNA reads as TGCAGTGCTCGTTACTCTACAGGGTACCCTGAAGCTTTCTTT. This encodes CSARYSTGYPEAFF.

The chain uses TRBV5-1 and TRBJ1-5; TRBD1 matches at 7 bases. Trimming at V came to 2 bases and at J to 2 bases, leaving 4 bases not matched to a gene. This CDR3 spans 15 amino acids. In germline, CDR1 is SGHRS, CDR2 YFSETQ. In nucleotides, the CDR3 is TGCGCCAGCAGCTTAGGACAGGATGGCAATCAGCCCCAGCATTTT. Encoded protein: CASSLGQDGNQPQHF.

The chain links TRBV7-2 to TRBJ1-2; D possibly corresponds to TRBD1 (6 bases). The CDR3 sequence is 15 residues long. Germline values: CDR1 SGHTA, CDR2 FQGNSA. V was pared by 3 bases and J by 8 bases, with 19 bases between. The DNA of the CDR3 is TGTGCCAGCAGCTTTAGATCGGGGGGGCGCGGGGGCTACACCTTC. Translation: CASSFRSGGRGGYTF. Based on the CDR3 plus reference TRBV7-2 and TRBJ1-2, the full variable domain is GAGVSQSPSNKVTEKGKDVELRCDPISGHTALYWYRQSLGQGLEFLIYFQGNSAPDKSGLPSDRFSAERTGGSVSTLTIQRTQQEDSAVYLCASSFRSGGRGGYTFGSGTRLTVV.

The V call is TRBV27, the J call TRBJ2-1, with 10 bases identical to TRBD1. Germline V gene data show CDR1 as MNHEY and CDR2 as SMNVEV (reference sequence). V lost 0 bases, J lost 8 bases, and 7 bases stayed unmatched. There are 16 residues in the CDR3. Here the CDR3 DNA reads TGTGCCAGCAGTTTATCTGCGGGACAGGGGTCGCATGAGCAGTTCTTC. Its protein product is CASSLSAGQGSHEQFF.

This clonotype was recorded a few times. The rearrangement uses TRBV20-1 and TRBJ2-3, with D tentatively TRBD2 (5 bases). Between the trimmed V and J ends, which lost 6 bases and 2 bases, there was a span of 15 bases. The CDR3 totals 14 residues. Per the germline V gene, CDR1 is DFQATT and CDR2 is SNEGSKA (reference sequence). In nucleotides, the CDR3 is TGCAGTGCCCCGTACGGGATCCCCACAGATACGCAGTATTTT. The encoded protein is CSAPYGIPTDTQYF.

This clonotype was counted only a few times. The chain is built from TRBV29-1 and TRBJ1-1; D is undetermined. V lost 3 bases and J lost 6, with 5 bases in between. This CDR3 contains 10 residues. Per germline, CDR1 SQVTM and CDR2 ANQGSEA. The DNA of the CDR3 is TGCAGCGTTGAGGAGGCTGAAGCTTTCTTT. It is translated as CSVEEAEAFF. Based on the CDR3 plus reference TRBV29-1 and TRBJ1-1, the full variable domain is SAVISQKPSRDICQRGTSLTIQCQVDSQVTMMFWYRQQPGQSLTLIATANQGSEATYESGFVIDKFPISRPNLTFSTLTVSNMSPEDSSIYLCSVEEAEAFFGQGTRLTVV.

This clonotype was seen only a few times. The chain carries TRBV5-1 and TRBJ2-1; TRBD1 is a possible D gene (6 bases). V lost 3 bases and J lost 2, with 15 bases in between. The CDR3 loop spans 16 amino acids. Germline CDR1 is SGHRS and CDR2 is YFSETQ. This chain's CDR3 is CASSWDKNSPYNEQFF. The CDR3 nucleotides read TGCGCCAGCAGCTGGGACAAGAATAGCCCCTACAATGAGCAGTTCTTC.

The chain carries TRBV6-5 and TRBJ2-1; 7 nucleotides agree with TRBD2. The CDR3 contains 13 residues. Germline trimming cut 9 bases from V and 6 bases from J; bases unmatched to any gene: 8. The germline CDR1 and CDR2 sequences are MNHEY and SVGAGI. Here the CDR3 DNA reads TGTGCCAGTACGAGTTGGGGGGGCAATGAGCAGTTCTTC. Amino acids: CASTSWGGNEQFF.

The chain's CDR3 is CASSSEGRAGYTF. The CDR3 DNA is TGCGCCAGCAGCTCGGAGGGCAGGGCAGGCTACACCTTC. The chain uses TRBV5-1 and TRBJ1-2; weak D call: TRBD1 (5 bases). V shed 3 bases and J shed 8 bases, with 14 bases lying between them. Germline V gene sequence: CDR1 SGHRS, CDR2 YFSETQ. This CDR3 comprises 13 residues.

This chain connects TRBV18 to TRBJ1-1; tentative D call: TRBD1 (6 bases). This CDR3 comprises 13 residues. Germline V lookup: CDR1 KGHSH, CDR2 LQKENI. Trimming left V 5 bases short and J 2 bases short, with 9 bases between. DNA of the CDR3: TGTGCCAGCTCAAGGGACATCAACACTGAAGCTTTCTTT. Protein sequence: CASSRDINTEAFF. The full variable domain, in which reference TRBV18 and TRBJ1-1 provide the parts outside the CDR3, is NAGVMQNPRHLVRRRGQEARLRCSPMKGHSHVYWYRQLPEEGLKFMVYLQKENIIDESGMPKERFSAEFPKEGPSILRIQQVVRGDSAAYFCASSRDINTEAFFGQGTRLTVV.

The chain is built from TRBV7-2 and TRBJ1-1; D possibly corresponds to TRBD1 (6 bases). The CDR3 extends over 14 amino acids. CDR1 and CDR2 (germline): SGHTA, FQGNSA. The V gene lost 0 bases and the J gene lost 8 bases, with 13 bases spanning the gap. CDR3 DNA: TGTGCCAGCAGCTTAGCACTAGGACAGAGAGAAGCTTTCTTT. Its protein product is CASSLALGQREAFF.

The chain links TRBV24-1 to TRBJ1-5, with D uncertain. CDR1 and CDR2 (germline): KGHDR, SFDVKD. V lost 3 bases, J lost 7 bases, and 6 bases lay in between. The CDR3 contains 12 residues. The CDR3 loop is CATSDPGQPQHF. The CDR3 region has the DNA TGTGCCACCAGTGATCCCGGGCAGCCCCAGCATTTT.

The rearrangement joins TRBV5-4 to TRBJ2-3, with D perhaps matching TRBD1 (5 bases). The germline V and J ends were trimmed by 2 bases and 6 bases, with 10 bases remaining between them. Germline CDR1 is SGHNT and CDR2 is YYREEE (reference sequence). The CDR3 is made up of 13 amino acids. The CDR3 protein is CASSFRDDDTQYF. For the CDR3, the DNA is TGTGCCAGCAGCTTCAGGGATGACGATACGCAGTATTTT.

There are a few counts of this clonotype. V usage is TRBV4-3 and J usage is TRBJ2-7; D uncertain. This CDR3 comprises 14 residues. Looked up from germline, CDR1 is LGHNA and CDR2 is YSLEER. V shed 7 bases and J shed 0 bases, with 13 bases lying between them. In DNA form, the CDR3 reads TGCGCCAGCAACTTGACAAATAGCTCCTACGAGCAGTACGTC. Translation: CASNLTNSSYEQYV.

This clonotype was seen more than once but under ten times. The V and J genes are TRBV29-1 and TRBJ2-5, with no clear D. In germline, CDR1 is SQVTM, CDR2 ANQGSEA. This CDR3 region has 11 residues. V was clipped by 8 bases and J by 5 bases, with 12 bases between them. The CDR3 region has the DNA TGCAGCTCCTGCGCCACGGAGACCCAGTACTTC. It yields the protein CSSCATETQYF.

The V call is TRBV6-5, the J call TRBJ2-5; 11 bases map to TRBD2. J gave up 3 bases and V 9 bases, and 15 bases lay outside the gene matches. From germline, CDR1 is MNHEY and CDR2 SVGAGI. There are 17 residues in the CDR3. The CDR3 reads CASQLRWTSGPKETQYF. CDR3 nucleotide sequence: TGTGCCAGTCAGTTACGGTGGACTAGCGGGCCCAAAGAGACCCAGTACTTC.